The source of this T cell receptor (beta chain) is a study of T cell responses to AZD1222 COVID-19 vaccine. Study-level points and caveats: Distributed over spike, vaccine-associated CD4 TCRs predominated at 160-218 and 743-854. Spike-specific TCR repertoires showed rising breadth and depth after two AZD1222 doses.

Concerning this clone: Antigen: not known.

Produced via immunoSEQ multiplex PCR; TCRdb's table is partial and in-frame only. Here the sample spans 99,000 or so clones, about 94% being singletons. Trimming removed 1 base at V and 12 bases at J, with 10 bases between. Per the germline V gene, CDR1 is SGHVS and CDR2 is FQNEAQ. The CDR3 consists of 12 residues. The origin of this receptor is an adult in good health. The material was peripheral blood, obtained on day 0 of AZD1222 vaccination. The chain employs TRBV7-8 and TRBJ2-1, with a tentative D call TRBD2 (5 bases). The CDR3 spells CASSLGQGRQFF. The CDR3 DNA follows: TGTGCCAGCAGCTTAGGTCAAGGGAGGCAGTTCTTC.